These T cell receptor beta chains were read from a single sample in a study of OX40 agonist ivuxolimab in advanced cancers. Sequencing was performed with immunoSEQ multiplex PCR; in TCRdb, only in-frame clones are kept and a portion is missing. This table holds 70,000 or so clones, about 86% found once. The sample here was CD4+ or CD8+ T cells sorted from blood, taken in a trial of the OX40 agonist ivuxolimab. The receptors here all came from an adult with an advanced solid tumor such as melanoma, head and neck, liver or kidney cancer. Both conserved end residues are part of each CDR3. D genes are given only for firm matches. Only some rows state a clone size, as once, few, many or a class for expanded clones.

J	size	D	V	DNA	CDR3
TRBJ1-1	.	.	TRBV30	TGTGCCGGTACCCGTATGGGGAACACTGAAGCTTTCTTT	CAGTRMGNTEAFF
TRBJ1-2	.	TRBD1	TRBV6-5	TGTGCCAGCAGTCTAGACAGGGGATCTGGCTACACCTTC	CASSLDRGSGYTF
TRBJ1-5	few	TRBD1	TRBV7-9	TGTGCCAGCAGCCCTGGACAGGATCAGCCCCAGCATTTT	CASSPGQDQPQHF
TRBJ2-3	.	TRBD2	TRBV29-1	TGCAGCGTTGCGGTCGGGACTAGCGGCACAGATACGCAGTATTTT	CSVAVGTSGTDTQYF
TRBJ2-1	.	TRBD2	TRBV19	TGTGCCAGTAGTACCAGCGGGAGGGACAGCAATGAGCAGTTCTTC	CASSTSGRDSNEQFF
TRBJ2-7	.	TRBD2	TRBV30	TGTGCCTGGACTAGCGGGACATCCTACGAGCAGTACTTC	CAWTSGTSYEQYF
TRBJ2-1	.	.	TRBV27	TGTGCCAGCAGTACTCTACTTAACAGGGCGTACTCCTACAATGAGCAGCTCTTC	CASSTLLNRAYSYNEQLF
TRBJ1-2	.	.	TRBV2	TGTGCCAGCAGTGTTCAAGGGGCCGGCTATGGCTACACCTTC	CASSVQGAGYGYTF
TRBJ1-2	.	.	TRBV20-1	TGCAGTGCTAGGGCGGGCGGCTACACCTTC	CSARAGGYTF
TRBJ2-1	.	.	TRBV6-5	TGTGCCAGCCATTCCCTTAATGAGCAGTTCTTC	CASHSLNEQFF
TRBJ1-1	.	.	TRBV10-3	TGTGCCATCAGTGCTAGGAGCCCTATGAACACTGAAGCTTTCTTT	CAISARSPMNTEAFF
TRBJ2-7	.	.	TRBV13	TGTGCCAGCAGCTATAGCGGATACTCCTACGAGCAGTACTTC	CASSYSGYSYEQYF
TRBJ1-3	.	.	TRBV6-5	TGTGCCAGCAGTTATGAGGGCTCTGGAAACACCATATATTTT	CASSYEGSGNTIYF
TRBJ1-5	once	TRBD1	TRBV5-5	TGTGCCAGCAGCTTGGCCCTCGTTCAGGGGGCTCGGGAGCCCCAGCATTTT	CASSLALVQGAREPQHF
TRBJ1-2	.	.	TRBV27	TGTGCCAGCAGTTTCCGGCAGAGTGGTGGTGGCTACACCTTC	CASSFRQSGGGYTF
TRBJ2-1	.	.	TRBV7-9	TGTGCCAGCAGCTTCGGGGGCAGCTCCAATGAGCAGTTCTTC	CASSFGGSSNEQFF
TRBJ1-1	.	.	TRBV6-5	TGTGCCAGCAGTCCTCCAAGGAGAATGAACACTGAAGCTTTCTTT	CASSPPRRMNTEAFF
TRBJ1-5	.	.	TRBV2	TGTGCCAGCAGTGTTGCAGGGCTCAGCAATCAGCCCCAGCATTTT	CASSVAGLSNQPQHF
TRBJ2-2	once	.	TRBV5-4	TGTGCCAGCAGCTGGAGCGGCCGAACAACCGGGGAGCTGTTTTTT	CASSWSGRTTGELFF
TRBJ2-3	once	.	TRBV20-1	TGCAGTGCTATCTACACAAATACGCAGTATTTT	CSAIYTNTQYF
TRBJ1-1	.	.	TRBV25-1	TGTGCCAGCAGTGGTTTCCGGGACTCCACTGAAGCTTTCTTT	CASSGFRDSTEAFF
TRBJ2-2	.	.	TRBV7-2	TGTGCCAGCAGCAGTAGGTGGACGGGGACCAACACCGGGGAGCTGTTTTTT	CASSSRWTGTNTGELFF
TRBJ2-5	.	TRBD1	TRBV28	TGTGCCAGCAGTATAACACAGGGGGCTTTGGAGACCCAGTACTTC	CASSITQGALETQYF
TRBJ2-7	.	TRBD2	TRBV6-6	TGTGCCAGCCGTGGGGCGGGAGGTGACTACGAGCAGTACTTC	CASRGAGGDYEQYF
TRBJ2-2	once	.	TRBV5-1	TGCGCCAGCAGCTTGGGGGCGGGGACCGGGGAGCTGTTTTTT	CASSLGAGTGELFF
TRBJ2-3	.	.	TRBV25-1	TGTGCCAGCGAAGGCTACACAGATACGCAGTATTTT	CASEGYTDTQYF
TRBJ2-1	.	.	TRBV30	TGTGCCTGGGCTGCACTCGGGGGTAGCTCCTACAATGAGCAGTTCTTC	CAWAALGGSSYNEQFF
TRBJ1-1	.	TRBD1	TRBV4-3	TGCGCCAGCAGCCAGACAGGGGGAGGGGACACTGAAGCTTTCTTT	CASSQTGGGDTEAFF
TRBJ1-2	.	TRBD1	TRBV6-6	TGTGCCAGCAGCTCGAGAGGGGGCGATGGCTACACCTTC	CASSSRGGDGYTF
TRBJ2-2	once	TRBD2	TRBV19	TGTGCCAGTAGTATCGACGGGACTAGAGGGACCGGGGAGCTGTTTTTT	CASSIDGTRGTGELFF
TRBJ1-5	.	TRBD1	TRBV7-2	TGTGCCAGCAGCCGGGGACAGGGCCCCAATCAGCCCCAGCATTTT	CASSRGQGPNQPQHF
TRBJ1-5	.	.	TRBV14	TGTGCCAGCAGCCAAGATTGGCGTCAGCCCCAGCATTTT	CASSQDWRQPQHF
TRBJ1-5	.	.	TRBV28	TGTGCCAGCAGTCCAACTTTTGGTAGCAATCAGCCCCAGCATTTT	CASSPTFGSNQPQHF
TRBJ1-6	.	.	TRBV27	TGTGCCAGCGTTAGGGACGGCTTGCAAAGGTCACCCCTCCACTTT	CASVRDGLQRSPLHF
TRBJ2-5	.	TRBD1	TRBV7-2	TGTGCCAGCAGCCTCGGACAGGGATGGGAAGAGACCCAGTACTTC	CASSLGQGWEETQYF
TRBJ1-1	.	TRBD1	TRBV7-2	TGTGCCAGCAGCTTAGACAGGGGGATGAACACTGAAGCTTTCTTT	CASSLDRGMNTEAFF
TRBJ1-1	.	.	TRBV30	TGTGCCTGGAGAGGACAGTCGAACACTGAAGCTTTCTTT	CAWRGQSNTEAFF
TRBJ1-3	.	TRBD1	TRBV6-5	TGTGCCAGCAGAACTTGGGACAGGGGGAAAGACACCATATATTTT	CASRTWDRGKDTIYF
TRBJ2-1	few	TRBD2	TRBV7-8	TGTGCCAGCAGCCCGGGGACTAGCGGAGCGTACAATGAGCAGTTCTTC	CASSPGTSGAYNEQFF
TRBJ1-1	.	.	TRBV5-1	TGCGCCAGCAGCTTGGGGGTAGGCACTGAAGCTTTCTTT	CASSLGVGTEAFF
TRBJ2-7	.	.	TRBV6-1	TGTGCCAGCAGCCGAGGGGGGGCTAACGACGAGCAGTACTTC	CASSRGGANDEQYF
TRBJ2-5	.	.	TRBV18	TGTGCCAGCTCACCTCAGGTTCAAGAGACCCAGTACTTC	CASSPQVQETQYF